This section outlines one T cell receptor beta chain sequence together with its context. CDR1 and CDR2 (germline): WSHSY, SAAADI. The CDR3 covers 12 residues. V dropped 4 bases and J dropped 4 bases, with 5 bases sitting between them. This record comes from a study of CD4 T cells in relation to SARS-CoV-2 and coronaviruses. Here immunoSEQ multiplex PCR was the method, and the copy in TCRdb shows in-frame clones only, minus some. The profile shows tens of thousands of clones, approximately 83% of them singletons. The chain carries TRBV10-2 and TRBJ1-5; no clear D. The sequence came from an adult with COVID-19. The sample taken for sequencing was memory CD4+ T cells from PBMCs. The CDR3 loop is CASSGGNQPQHF. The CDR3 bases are TGCGCCAGCAGTGGTGGGAATCAGCCCCAGCATTTT.